Below are 28 T cell receptor beta chains sequenced from a single sample in a study of T cells in Graves' hyperthyroidism and ophthalmopathy (dated by TCRdb to about 2019). The protocol used for the library was multiplex PCR. Sequencing was performed on an Illumina HiSeq 2000. Amplification of TCR beta CDR3 regions was carried out from RNA transcripts. A first-round RT-PCR of the TCR CDR3 used the HTBI primer set with the Qiagen OneStep RT-PCR kit. TCRdb passed the public sequencing reads through fastp at Q25 and MiXCR, retaining productive beta sequences. Every entry covers one CDR3 protein and lists the most common genes and DNA from its rows. This sample comprises about 540,000 distinct CDR3 sequences, roughly 46% of them detected only once. The leading ten clones occupy more than 7% of the sample. The sample comprised peripheral blood or thyroid tissue (not recorded which). These receptors all come from a young woman with Graves' hyperthyroidism.

This sequence joins TRBV20-1 and TRBJ2-3; TRBD2 matches 7 bases. V shed 5 bases, J shed 1 base, and the junction held 15 bases outside the gene matches. CDR1 DFQATT and CDR2 SNEGSKA come from the germline V gene (reference sequence). This CDR3 spans 17 amino acids. The CDR3 bases are TGCAGTGCTGAAGAAGCGGGACCTTCCGGGGGCACAGATACGCAGTATTTT. It translates to CSAEEAGPSGGTDTQYF.

This clonotype was found a few times. The chain uses TRBV10-3 and TRBJ2-1, with 8 bases lining up with TRBD1. Germline trimming cut 10 bases from V and 7 bases from J; bases unmatched to any gene: 9. CDR1 is ENHRY, CDR2 SYGVKD, per germline. The CDR3 covers 13 residues. CDR3 sequence reads: CATRDRIGNEQFF. CDR3 sequence (DNA): TGTGCCACCCGGGACAGGATCGGTAATGAGCAGTTCTTC.

This clonotype was picked up many times. V gene TRBV6-5 combines with J gene TRBJ1-5, with TRBD1 matching over 7 bases. Germline V gene lookup returns CDR1 MNHEY and CDR2 SVGAGI. With V trimmed by 6 bases and J by 6 bases, 11 bases remained unmatched. CDR3 length: 15 residues. The CDR3 sequence: CASSSTGTAGQPQHF. CDR3 bases: TGTGCCAGCAGCTCGACAGGGACGGCAGGTCAGCCCCAGCATTTT.

J is TRBJ1-5 and V is TRBV7-8, with no clear D. Germline CDR1 and CDR2: SGHVS and FQNEAQ. This CDR3 is built from 12 residues. Trimming pared 2 bases from V and 7 bases from J, leaving 6 bases between. As DNA, the CDR3 is TGTGCCAGCAGCTTACAGCGGCAGCCCCAGCATTTT. Its protein is CASSLQRQPQHF.

This clonotype was picked up one time. The chain links TRBV15 to TRBJ2-5; TRBD2 matches at 13 bases. Germline V gene lookup returns CDR1 LNHNV and CDR2 YYDKDF (reference sequence). The CDR3 loop spans 17 amino acids. Losses at the gene ends were 3 bases for V and 5 bases for J; bases not matched to a gene: 9. CDR3: CATSSDTGLAGCETQYF. The CDR3, as DNA: TGTGCCACCAGCAGTGACACGGGACTAGCGGGATGTGAGACCCAGTACTTC.

The chain combines TRBV29-1 with TRBJ1-1; 9 nucleotides match TRBD1. The CDR3 spans 15 residues. The germline gives CDR1 SQVTM, CDR2 ANQGSEA. Trimming at V came to 1 base and at J to 4 bases, leaving 7 bases not matched to a gene. The CDR3 protein is CSVEVGTGRGTEAFF. CDR3 DNA sequence: TGCAGCGTTGAAGTCGGGACAGGGAGAGGCACTGAAGCTTTCTTT.

This clonotype came up many times. V is TRBV7-9 and J is TRBJ2-7; D is perhaps TRBD1 (6 bases). Germline V gene lookup returns CDR1 SEHNR and CDR2 FQNEAQ (reference sequence). Trimming removed 4 bases from V and 0 bases from J, with 13 bases in between. CDR3 length: 15 amino acids. As DNA, the CDR3 is TGTGCCAGCAGCTCGACTCGGGACAACTCCTACGAGCAGTACTTC. Protein: CASSSTRDNSYEQYF. Drawing the rest from reference TRBV7-9 and TRBJ2-7, the complete variable domain is DTGVSQNPRHKITKRGQNVTFRCDPISEHNRLYWYRQTLGQGPEFLTYFQNEAQLEKSRLLSDRFSAERPKGSFSTLEIQRTEQGDSAMYLCASSSTRDNSYEQYFGPGTRLTVT.

The DNA for the CDR3 is TGTGCCAGCAGCTCCAATATAGCGCAAGAAGAGACCCAGTACTTC. It codes for CASSSNIAQEETQYF. This rearrangement joins TRBV11-2 to TRBJ2-5; tentative D call: TRBD2 (5 bases). CDR1 is SGHAT, CDR2 FQNNGV, per germline. The CDR3 is made up of 15 amino acids. The ends were cut back, 4 bases at V and 3 bases at J, with 15 bases in the middle.

The chain combines TRBV29-1 with TRBJ2-5; 9 bases fit TRBD2. CDR1 is SQVTM, CDR2 ANQGSEA, per germline. The CDR3 consists of 15 residues. J lost 11 bases, V lost 1 base, and 14 bases had no gene match. As DNA, the CDR3 is TGCAGCGTTGAAGGTAGCGGGAGTTGGTACAATGAGCAGTACTTC. Protein sequence: CSVEGSGSWYNEQYF.

This clonotype was counted ten times or more. The chain couples TRBV6-2 or TRBV6-3 to TRBJ1-1; TRBD1 matches 8 bases. The CDR3 consists of 14 residues. V dropped 2 bases and J dropped 5; count of bases not matched to a gene: 4. Per germline, CDR1 MNHEY and CDR2 SVGEGT. CDR3 sequence (DNA): TGTGCCAGCAGTTACCAGGGGGCGAGAACTGAAGCTTTCTTT. Its translation is CASSYQGARTEAFF.

This clonotype was recorded only once. This chain joins TRBV14 and TRBJ2-2; D gene unclear. The CDR3 sequence is 12 residues long. Deletions cut 4 bases from V and 8 bases from J, with 8 bases between. The germline gives CDR1 SGHDN, CDR2 FVKESK. CDR3 sequence reads: CASSPAPGELFF. DNA for the CDR3: TGTGCCAGCAGCCCCGCGCCAGGGGAGCTGTTTTTT.

This clonotype was found many times. The gene calls are TRBV6-6 and TRBJ1-6; 9 bases agree with TRBD1. Trimming took 8 bases from V and 9 from J; bases not matched to a gene: 17. The CDR3 contains 17 residues. Germline V gene sequence: CDR1 MNHNY, CDR2 SVGAGI (reference sequence). The CDR3 sequence is CASDRDRVKKLGSPLHF. Here the CDR3 DNA reads TGTGCCAGCGACCGGGACAGGGTGAAAAAATTGGGTTCACCCCTCCACTTT.

The rearrangement links TRBV24-1 to TRBJ1-1; TRBD1 might be the D (5 bases). Trimming left V 8 bases short and J 5 bases short, with 14 bases between. The CDR3 contains 13 residues. Germline V lookup: CDR1 KGHDR, CDR2 SFDVKD. The CDR3 bases are TGTGCCACCACGACTTGGGGCCAGACTGAAGCTTTCTTT. Protein: CATTTWGQTEAFF.

The J gene is TRBJ2-2, the V gene TRBV7-2, with 14 bases lining up with TRBD2. Germline assignment: CDR1 SGHTA and CDR2 FQGNSA. CDR3 length equals 16 residues. Unmatched junction bases numbered 7, after V lost 7 bases and J lost 6 bases. The CDR3 bases are TGTGCCAGCACTGGGGGACTAGCGGGAGTGCCCGGGGAGCTGTTTTTT. Its translation is CASTGGLAGVPGELFF.

On this clonotype itself: This may be a read error, as it is one base from a much larger clone. V is TRBV7-3 and J is TRBJ1-4; TRBD1 aligns across 7 bases. V dropped 6 bases and J dropped 6; count of bases not matched to a gene: 16. The CDR3 runs 17 residues. Per the germline V gene, CDR1 is SGHTA and CDR2 is FQGTGA. The CDR3, as DNA: TGTGCCAGCAGTTCGGGGCTCGACAGGGCCCATGATGAAAAACTGTTTTTT. Protein sequence: CASSSGLDRAHDEKLFF.

This rearrangement joins TRBV20-1 to TRBJ1-5; the match to TRBD1 covers 9 bases. Trimming at V came to 1 base and at J to 9 bases, leaving 7 bases not matched to a gene. Germline-derived CDR1 and CDR2 are DFQATT and SNEGSKA (reference sequence). The CDR3 has 14 amino acids. CDR3 nucleotide sequence: TGCAGTGCTAGAGTACAGGGGGCGCGTAGGCCCCAGCATTTT. It is translated as CSARVQGARRPQHF.

This clonotype was seen once. Just one base apart from a much larger clone, this may be a read error. This chain connects TRBV28 to TRBJ2-7, with 11 bases aligning to TRBD2. The CDR3 consists of 15 residues. CDR1 is MDHEN, CDR2 SYDVKM, per germline. J lost 4 bases, V lost 10 bases, and 12 bases had no gene match. This chain's CDR3 is CATRAVTSGSYEQYF. The CDR3 nucleotides read TGTGCCACCAGGGCGGTCACTAGCGGGAGTTACGAGCAGTACTTC. The full variable domain, its missing parts supplied by reference TRBV28 and TRBJ2-7, is DVKVTQSSRYLVKRTGEKVFLECVQDMDHENMFWYRQDPGLGLRLIYFSYDVKMKEKGDIPEGYSVSREKKERFSLILESASTNQTSMYLCATRAVTSGSYEQYFGPGTRLTVT.

This clonotype was detected many times. This rearrangement joins TRBV11-2 to TRBJ2-7; D is undetermined. V lost 6 bases and J 6 bases, leaving 12 bases between the germline ends. CDR1 SGHAT and CDR2 FQNNGV come from the germline V gene. This CDR3 spans 12 amino acids. The CDR3 is CASSYWYSEQYF. For the CDR3, the DNA is TGTGCCAGCAGTTACTGGTATTCCGAGCAGTACTTC.

This clonotype showed up many times. This chain connects TRBV10-3 to TRBJ1-1; TRBD1 might be the D (6 bases). Germline values: CDR1 ENHRY, CDR2 SYGVKD. The V and J ends lost 10 bases and 8 bases respectively, with 14 bases between them. This CDR3 contains 11 residues. The DNA for the CDR3 is TGTGCCACCTACCTGGGGGGCGAAGCTTTCTTT. Translation gives CATYLGGEAFF.

The V gene is TRBV9, the J gene TRBJ1-5; D is perhaps TRBD1 (5 bases). The germline CDR1 and CDR2 sequences are SGDLS and YYNGEE. The CDR3 is 16 amino acids. V dropped 2 bases and J dropped 2 bases, with 14 bases sitting between them. This CDR3 is CASSVVSGDGNQPQHF. CDR3 nucleotide sequence: TGTGCCAGCAGCGTTGTTTCCGGGGACGGCAATCAGCCCCAGCATTTT.

The chain recombines TRBV20-1 with TRBJ1-2, with D perhaps matching TRBD1 (6 bases). The CDR3 runs 12 residues. Trimming took off 3 bases at V and 9 bases at J, with 14 bases between the two ends. The germline CDR1 and CDR2 sequences are DFQATT and SNEGSKA (reference sequence). Here the CDR3 reads CSASAGAGRYTF. The CDR3 DNA sequence: TGCAGTGCTAGTGCAGGGGCGGGTCGCTACACCTTC.

This clonotype has a handful of counts. The chain couples TRBV11-2 to TRBJ2-5; TRBD1 is a possible D gene (6 bases). The CDR3 has 16 amino acids. Germline loops: CDR1 SGHAT, CDR2 FQNNGV. The V end lost 5 bases, the J end lost 1 base, and 17 bases lay between the germline ends. The CDR3, as DNA: TGTGCCAGCAGCCCGTACGCAGGGGATTTCCAAGAGACCCAGTACTTC. Encoded protein: CASSPYAGDFQETQYF.

This clonotype was counted at least ten times. J is TRBJ1-2 and V is TRBV6-6; D is perhaps TRBD1 (5 bases). Trimming shortened V by 0 bases and J by 7 bases, and 9 bases separated the two germline ends. This CDR3 contains 13 residues. The germline V gene encodes CDR1 MNHNY and CDR2 SVGAGI (reference sequence). The CDR3 DNA reads as TGTGCCAGCAGTTACTCGAGCGGGGGTGGCTACACCTTC. The encoded protein is CASSYSSGGGYTF.

The CDR3 is CATSRFGGDAGELFF. The CDR3 DNA is TGTGCCACCAGCAGGTTTGGGGGCGACGCCGGGGAGCTGTTTTTT. The chain carries TRBV15 and TRBJ2-2; tentative D call: TRBD1 (6 bases). This CDR3 has 15 amino acids. CDR1 and CDR2 from the germline V gene are LNHNV and YYDKDF (reference sequence). V lost 3 bases to trimming and J lost 6 bases, with 14 bases between them.

V gene TRBV6-6 combines with J gene TRBJ1-4; weak D call: TRBD1 (5 bases). CDR1 is MNHNY and CDR2 is SVGAGI in the germline V gene (reference sequence). This CDR3 is built from 15 residues. With 11 bases removed from V and 5 bases from J, the gap between germline ends came to 21 bases. The CDR3 nucleotides read TGTGCCTCTCGGGTAGTTGCTGGGGCCAATGAAAAACTGTTTTTT. Translated, it gives CASRVVAGANEKLFF.

The chain uses TRBV20-1 and TRBJ1-1; TRBD1 matches 8 bases. Germline loops: CDR1 DFQATT, CDR2 SNEGSKA (reference sequence). Germline trimming cut 5 bases from V and 4 bases from J; bases unmatched to any gene: 12. This CDR3 has 15 amino acids. CDR3 loop: CSARTDRGFVTEAFF. The CDR3 DNA is TGCAGTGCTCGTACAGACAGGGGATTTGTCACTGAAGCTTTCTTT.

This clonotype was counted at least ten times. This CDR3 is CASRFRVGEDTEAFF. CDR3 bases: TGTGCCAGCAGGTTCCGGGTCGGGGAAGACACTGAAGCTTTCTTT. The V gene is TRBV7-9, the J gene TRBJ1-1; D is unclear. CDR3 length equals 15 residues. Trimming removed 6 bases at V and 3 bases at J, with 17 bases between. Germline V gene lookup returns CDR1 SEHNR and CDR2 FQNEAQ (reference sequence).

Ten or more counts support this clonotype. This chain links TRBV2 with TRBJ1-4; 8 bases are shared with TRBD1. There are 14 residues in the CDR3. V was pared by 6 bases and J by 8 bases, with 8 bases of the junction left unmatched. Germline assignment: CDR1 SNHLY and CDR2 FYNNEI. CDR3 protein: CASRTRQGNEKLFF. As DNA, the CDR3 is TGTGCCAGCAGGACCCGACAGGGGAACGAAAAACTGTTTTTT. The variable domain in full, with the rest retrieved from reference TRBV2 and TRBJ1-4, is EPEVTQTPSHQVTQMGQEVILRCVPISNHLYFYWYRQILGQKVEFLVSFYNNEISEKSEIFDDQFSVERPDGSNFTLKIRSTKLEDSAMYFCASRTRQGNEKLFFGSGTQLSVL.